Listed here are 15 T cell receptor beta chains from one sample, sequenced in a study of blood T cell repertoires in COVID-19. TCRdb keeps only in-frame clones here, not all; method: immunoSEQ multiplex PCR. The sample consists of approximately 200,000 clones, less than 85% of them appearing once. The sample was PBMCs or T cells enriched from blood (not recorded which). Every receptor here comes from a man aged 55 to 70 who had recovered from COVID-19.

This clone is a singleton in its sample. The rearrangement links TRBV19 to TRBJ1-2; no definite D call. V shed 6 bases and J shed 6 bases, with 20 bases lying between them. This CDR3 has 15 amino acids. Germline CDR1 LNHDA, CDR2 SQIVND (reference sequence). CDR3 DNA sequence: TGTGCCAGTAGGAAGTCATGGGCCCAGGCCGATGGCTACACCTTC. Its translation: CASRKSWAQADGYTF.

This chain connects TRBV5-6 to TRBJ2-7; 9 positions agree with TRBD1. V shed 4 bases, J shed 3 bases, and the junction held 5 bases outside the gene matches. Germline V gives CDR1 SGHDT, CDR2 YYEEEE. CDR3 length equals 14 residues. DNA for the CDR3: TGTGCCAGCAGCCGGGACAGGGAAATCTACGAGCAGTACTTC. Its translation is CASSRDREIYEQYF.

This clone has a single count. This chain connects TRBV3-1 (or the pseudogene TRBV3-2) to TRBJ2-1; D is unclear. V lost 2 bases to trimming and J lost 9 bases, with 5 bases between them. The CDR3 has 11 residues. Germline V gene sequence: CDR1 LGHDT, CDR2 YNNKEL (reference sequence). As DNA, the CDR3 is TGTGCCAGCAGCCAATCCAGTGAGCAGTTCTTC. Its translation: CASSQSSEQFF.

This rearrangement joins TRBV5-5 to TRBJ2-3; 8 bases are shared with TRBD2. J lost 10 bases, V lost 2 bases, and 9 bases had no gene match. CDR3 length: 14 amino acids. Germline assignment: CDR1 SGHKS and CDR2 YYEKEE (reference sequence). The CDR3 nucleotides are TGTGCCAGCAGCTTATCTCCGGGGGGGCCGGCGCAGTATTTT. Translation: CASSLSPGGPAQYF.

The chain employs TRBV3-1 (or the pseudogene TRBV3-2) and TRBJ1-4; 7 positions match TRBD1. V was pared by 1 base and J by 8 bases, with 13 bases of the junction left unmatched. CDR1 is LGHDT and CDR2 is YNNKEL in the germline V gene (reference sequence). The CDR3 loop spans 17 amino acids. As DNA, the CDR3 is TGTGCCAGCAGCCAAGGGACAGGAGGGTCCCTAGGAGAAAAACTGTTTTTT. Translating it yields CASSQGTGGSLGEKLFF.

This rearrangement joins TRBV19 to TRBJ1-6; a weak D match, TRBD1 (5 bases). The V and J ends lost 4 bases and 7 bases respectively, with 14 bases between them. The CDR3 sequence is 15 residues long. The germline gives CDR1 LNHDA, CDR2 SQIVND (reference sequence). The CDR3 reads CASSSGGGRNSPLHF. The CDR3 nucleotides are TGTGCCAGTAGTAGCGGCGGGGGACGGAATTCACCCCTCCACTTT.

This sequence joins TRBV3-1 (or the pseudogene TRBV3-2) and TRBJ1-3, with TRBD1 matching over 8 bases. Germline CDR1 reads LGHDT; CDR2 reads YNNKEL (reference sequence). The CDR3 is made up of 15 amino acids. The J segment lost 2 bases and the V segment lost 4 bases, leaving 4 bases of the junction unmatched. The CDR3 nucleotides read TGTGCCAGCAGCCGCATGACAGGGGCTGGAAACACCATATATTTT. Its protein is CASSRMTGAGNTIYF.

The chain is built from TRBV9 and TRBJ1-1; 7 bases fit TRBD1. The germline CDR1 and CDR2 sequences are SGDLS and YYNGEE. The junction had 9 bases not matched to a gene; V was cut back by 3 bases and J by 4 bases. The CDR3 is 15 amino acids. The CDR3 spells CASSAHRGLGTEAFF. CDR3 nucleotides: TGTGCCAGCAGCGCGCACAGGGGCCTGGGCACTGAAGCTTTCTTT.

The rearrangement joins TRBV3-1 (or the pseudogene TRBV3-2) to TRBJ2-7, with 7 bases aligning to TRBD1. Germline loops: CDR1 LGHDT, CDR2 YNNKEL (reference sequence). Trimming took 3 bases from V and 0 from J; bases not matched to a gene: 2. The CDR3 is 14 residues long. CDR3 in DNA: TGTGCCAGCAGCCAGGACAGGAACTCCTACGAGCAGTACTTC. Protein: CASSQDRNSYEQYF.

The rearrangement links TRBV6-4 to TRBJ2-1; TRBD1 matches 9 bases. The CDR3 length is 16 residues. Trimming at V came to 6 bases and at J to 0 bases, leaving 6 bases not matched to a gene. In germline, CDR1 is MRHNA, CDR2 SNTAGT. CDR3 DNA: TGTGCCAGCAGACAGGGGGCAATAAGCTCCTACAATGAGCAGTTCTTC. Residues: CASRQGAISSYNEQFF.

The chain joins TRBV18 to TRBJ2-1; D might be TRBD1 (5 bases). The V gene lost 5 bases and the J gene lost 4 bases, with 15 bases spanning the gap. CDR1 and CDR2 (germline): KGHSH, LQKENI. CDR3 size: 15 residues. The CDR3 region is CASSYIQGSYNEQFF. The CDR3 region has the DNA TGTGCCAGCTCATACATCCAGGGTTCTTACAATGAGCAGTTCTTC.

This clone was seen only a few times. The chain carries TRBV6-5 and TRBJ1-1; 8 bases are shared with TRBD1. The length of the CDR3 is 14 residues. After removal of 5 bases from V and 5 bases from J, the junction contained 7 bases not matched to a gene. CDR1 MNHEY and CDR2 SVGAGI come from the germline V gene. CDR3 loop: CASSKQGAGTEAFF. The DNA for the CDR3 is TGTGCCAGCAGTAAGCAGGGGGCTGGTACTGAAGCTTTCTTT.

A single count supports this clone. The chain combines TRBV18 with TRBJ2-5; D is undetermined. The V end lost 1 base, the J end lost 2 bases, and 8 bases lay between the germline ends. The CDR3 length is 14 residues. The germline gives CDR1 KGHSH, CDR2 LQKENI. This chain's CDR3 is CASSPLGFQETQYF. The CDR3 DNA sequence: TGTGCCAGCTCACCACTGGGCTTTCAAGAGACCCAGTACTTC.

This clone has more than one count but fewer than ten. The chain employs TRBV11-2 and TRBJ1-5, with 8 bases matching TRBD1. V shed 6 bases and J 6 bases; nucleotides not matched to a gene: 7. CDR1 and CDR2 (germline): SGHAT, FQNNGV. The CDR3 consists of 14 residues. The CDR3 spells CASRPDRDPQPQHF. The CDR3 DNA reads TGTGCCAGCAGACCGGACAGGGACCCTCAGCCCCAGCATTTT.

The chain recombines TRBV4-1 with TRBJ1-6; D ambiguous. The CDR3 runs 13 residues. Germline V CDR1 and CDR2: MGHRA, YSYEKL. Trimming pared 0 bases from V and 9 bases from J, leaving 6 bases between. The CDR3 here is CASSQEPGSPLHF. In nucleotides, the CDR3 is TGCGCCAGCAGCCAAGAGCCAGGTTCACCCCTCCACTTT.